These T cell receptor beta chains were read from a single sample in a study of cytomegalovirus exposure and HLA in healthy donors. Produced via immunoSEQ multiplex PCR; TCRdb's table is partial and in-frame only. The profile shows over 250,000 clones, approximately 70% of them singletons. The sample taken for sequencing was PBMCs. The receptors shown here come from a female donor in good health and CMV-seronegative. Both conserved end residues are part of each CDR3. The order of the fields is D gene, V gene, J gene, clone size, CDR3 DNA, CDR3 protein. The D gene is left open where the match is weak. Clone size is given for some rows only: seen once, a few or many times, or a class if the clone is expanded.

NA,TRBV27,TRBJ2-3,NA,TGTGCCAGCAGCCCTAGCACAGATACGCAGTATTTT,CASSPSTDTQYF
TRBD2,TRBV4-1,TRBJ2-5,NA,TGCGCCAGCAGCCAAGCCGGACTAGCGGGAGTCCGCGCAGAGACCCAGTACTTC,CASSQAGLAGVRAETQYF
NA,TRBV4-1,TRBJ2-1,NA,TGCGCCAGCAGCCAAGATCGCCCAGCCGGACTTTCCTACAATGAGCAGTTCTTC,CASSQDRPAGLSYNEQFF
NA,TRBV7-9,TRBJ1-1,NA,TGTGCCAGCAGCTTAGATGTCTGGAGCACTGAAGCTTTCTTT,CASSLDVWSTEAFF
NA,TRBV5-4,TRBJ2-4,NA,TGTGCCAGCAGCTTGTCCCAGGGCTCGGGAAACATTCAGTACTTC,CASSLSQGSGNIQYF
TRBD1,TRBV5-1,TRBJ1-4,NA,TGCGCCAGCAGCTTGGACAGGGGAAGGGGGACTAATGAAAAACTGTTTTTT,CASSLDRGRGTNEKLFF
TRBD2,TRBV11-3,TRBJ2-3,NA,TGTGCCAGCACCCGGTGGCTAGCGGGAGGCACAGATACGCAGTATTTT,CASTRWLAGGTDTQYF
TRBD1,TRBV7-9,TRBJ1-5,once,TGTGCCAGCAGCTTAGGAGTAGGGGGCGAGGGACAGCCCCAGCATTTT,CASSLGVGGEGQPQHF
NA,TRBV7-9,TRBJ1-2,NA,TGTGCCAGCAGCTTAGACACCTCTAACTATGGCTACACCTTC,CASSLDTSNYGYTF
TRBD1,TRBV11-2,TRBJ1-6,few,TGTGCCAGCAGCTTAGGTGGGACAGGGAATTCACCCCTCCACTTT,CASSLGGTGNSPLHF
TRBD1,TRBV6-1,TRBJ2-5,NA,TGTGCCAGCAGTGAAGTCCCGGGACAGGGTGGGACCCAGTACTTC,CASSEVPGQGGTQYF
NA,TRBV10-1,TRBJ2-7,NA,TGCGCCAGCAGTGAGTCCGAGCACGAGCAGTACTTC,CASSESEHEQYF
TRBD1,TRBV19,TRBJ1-1,NA,TGTGCCAGTAGTATTTTGCCGGGACAGGGGTTTAACACTGAAGCTTTCTTT,CASSILPGQGFNTEAFF
TRBD2,TRBV5-6,TRBJ2-3,NA,TGTGCCAGCAGCTTGGCCTCGACTAGCGTTGGCACAGATACGCAGTATTTT,CASSLASTSVGTDTQYF
TRBD1,TRBV7-6,TRBJ1-3,NA,TGTGCCAGCAGCTTAAGGGGGCCGGTTGGAAACACCATATATTTT,CASSLRGPVGNTIYF